The 27 T cell receptor beta chains below were found in one sample sequenced in a study of blood T cell repertoires in COVID-19. Some clones are missing from TCRdb's copy, which holds only in-frame ones; the method was immunoSEQ multiplex PCR. The sample includes 60,000 to 85,000 clones, around 72% of them seen just once. The sample taken for sequencing was peripheral blood. The receptors come from a human donor with acute or convalescent COVID-19. The donor label of this sample is uncertain.

V gene TRBV21-1 combines with J gene TRBJ1-5. TRBV21-1 represents a pseudogene. The CDR3 extends over 16 amino acids. The CDR3 is CASSKGGRNGNQPQHF. CDR3 DNA: TGTGCCAGCAGCAAAGGGGGGAGGAACGGCAATCAGCCCCAGCATTTT.

V is TRBV6-2 or TRBV6-3 and J is TRBJ1-5; a weak D match, TRBD1 (5 bases). Germline V gene sequence: CDR1 MNHEY, CDR2 SVGEGT. The CDR3 length is 12 residues. The V end lost 6 bases, the J end lost 6 bases, and 9 bases lay between the germline ends. Written as DNA, the CDR3 is TGTGCCAGCAGCAGGGCGGGTCAGCCCCAGCATTTT. Its protein is CASSRAGQPQHF.

The chain joins TRBV6-6 to TRBJ1-1, with TRBD1 as a possible D gene (6 bases). V was pared by 3 bases and J by 8 bases, with 10 bases between. The CDR3 runs to 12 residues. Germline V lookup: CDR1 MNHNY, CDR2 SVGAGI (reference sequence). The CDR3 DNA reads TGTGCCAGCAGTTATACAGGGCGCGAAGCTTTCTTT. Its translation: CASSYTGREAFF.

J is TRBJ1-4 and V is TRBV5-1; tentatively, D is TRBD1 (6 bases). The germline CDR1 and CDR2 sequences are SGHRS and YFSETQ. V lost 6 bases, J lost 3 bases, and 21 bases lay in between. The CDR3 is 17 amino acids. The CDR3 protein is CASTLVGRGAPNEKLFF. The CDR3, as DNA: TGCGCCAGCACCCTGGTAGGCCGGGGGGCACCTAATGAAAAACTGTTTTTT.

V is TRBV27 and J is TRBJ1-5; D unresolved. CDR1 is MNHEY and CDR2 is SMNVEV in the germline V gene (reference sequence). The CDR3 length is 16 residues. Trimming removed 5 bases from V and 0 bases from J, with 14 bases in between. The CDR3 spells CASSPRPFSSNQPQHF. In DNA form, the CDR3 reads TGTGCCAGCAGTCCTAGACCGTTCAGTAGCAATCAGCCCCAGCATTTT.

This rearrangement joins TRBV28 to TRBJ1-5, with D possibly TRBD1 on 5 matching bases. Looked up from germline, CDR1 is MDHEN and CDR2 is SYDVKM. V dropped 5 bases and J dropped 5 bases, with 25 bases sitting between them. The CDR3 has 18 residues. DNA for the CDR3: TGTGCCAGCAGTCCGCCTTTAGCCCTGGGGCAGGGTGATCAGCCCCAGCATTTT. The encoded protein is CASSPPLALGQGDQPQHF.

The chain couples TRBV24-1 to TRBJ2-2; D call uncertain. V shed 1 base and J shed 1 base, with 6 bases lying between them. Germline CDR1 reads KGHDR; CDR2 reads SFDVKD. This CDR3 contains 15 residues. Here the CDR3 DNA reads TGTGCCACCAGTGATTTATCCAGGAACACCGGGGAGCTGTTTTTT. It encodes CATSDLSRNTGELFF.

The chain's CDR3 is CASSVLTEAFF. CDR3 sequence (DNA): TGTGCCAGCAGTGTCCTCACTGAAGCTTTCTTT. The chain employs TRBV6-2 or TRBV6-3 and TRBJ1-1; D gene ambiguous. With 5 bases removed from V and 4 bases from J, the gap between germline ends came to 5 bases. The CDR3 loop spans 11 amino acids. CDR1 MNHEY and CDR2 SVGEGT come from the germline V gene.

This clone was found once. V and J are TRBV7-9 and TRBJ2-2, with D possibly TRBD2 on 6 matching bases. V was trimmed by 5 bases and J by 6 bases, leaving 16 bases between them. Germline CDR1 and CDR2: SEHNR and FQNEAQ (reference sequence). This CDR3 is 15 amino acids long. CDR3 in DNA: TGTGCCAGCAGCAGAGGGTCGGGGGAGGCCGGGGAGCTGTTTTTT. Encoded protein: CASSRGSGEAGELFF.

The chain joins TRBV11-2 to TRBJ2-1; weak D call: TRBD2 (6 bases). Per the germline V gene, CDR1 is SGHAT and CDR2 is FQNNGV. Trimming took 0 bases from V and 8 from J, leaving 8 bases between them. This CDR3 contains 13 residues. CDR3 sequence reads: CASSLEPGDEQFF. The CDR3, as DNA: TGTGCCAGCAGCTTAGAGCCGGGGGATGAGCAGTTCTTC.

This chain connects TRBV11-2 to TRBJ1-2, with TRBD1 identical over 9 bases. V lost 5 bases and J lost 4; bases outside the gene matches: 11. Germline V CDR1 and CDR2: SGHAT, FQNNGV. This CDR3 is 16 amino acids long. For the CDR3, the DNA is TGTGCCAGCAGCGCCGGGACAGGGTCGTCCTCCTATGGCTACACCTTC. Its protein is CASSAGTGSSSYGYTF.

Only a few counts were recorded for this clone. The chain links TRBV20-1 to TRBJ1-2; D ambiguous. Trimming stripped 3 bases from V and 5 bases from J, with 10 bases between. There are 12 residues in the CDR3. Germline CDR1 DFQATT, CDR2 SNEGSKA (reference sequence). DNA of the CDR3: TGCAGTGCTAGTGCGCAGAATTATGGCTACACCTTC. Residues: CSASAQNYGYTF.

The CDR3 nucleotides are TGTGCTAGTGGTTTGGTCGGGAGGGCCCTTAGGGGGCCGGTGTTTTTT. Translating it yields CASGLVGRALRGPVFF. J is TRBJ2-2 and V is TRBV12-5; D might be TRBD2 (8 bases). Germline V gene sequence: CDR1 LGHNT, CDR2 FRNRAP. The CDR3 runs 16 residues. Trimming pared 0 bases from V and 15 bases from J, leaving 23 bases between.

The rearrangement links TRBV5-4 to TRBJ1-1; 7 nucleotides line up with TRBD1. CDR1 SGHNT and CDR2 YYREEE come from the germline V gene (reference sequence). This CDR3 spans 16 amino acids. Trimming cost V 3 bases and J 0 bases; bases outside gene matches: 8. As DNA, the CDR3 is TGTGCCAGCAGCTCCGGGAACAGGGGAATGAACACTGAAGCTTTCTTT. It specifies CASSSGNRGMNTEAFF.

This clone is a singleton in its sample. J is TRBJ1-1 and V is TRBV7-6; 7 bases align to TRBD1. This CDR3 is built from 16 residues. CDR1 SGHVS and CDR2 FNYEAQ come from the germline V gene. With V trimmed by 5 bases and J by 1 base, 10 bases remained unmatched. As DNA, the CDR3 is TGTGCCAGCAGCCCCCAACTCCACAGGGGGAACACTGAAGCTTTCTTT. Translation: CASSPQLHRGNTEAFF.

This clone was detected only once. The chain employs TRBV5-5 and TRBJ2-2; TRBD1 might be the D (7 bases). Trimming took off 2 bases at V and 7 bases at J, with 12 bases between the two ends. The CDR3 totals 14 residues. Germline V gene lookup returns CDR1 SGHKS and CDR2 YYEKEE (reference sequence). The CDR3 region has the DNA TGTGCCAGCAGCTTCAGGGGGGAAGACGGGGAGCTGTTTTTT. It translates to CASSFRGEDGELFF. Full variable domain (outside the CDR3, taken from reference TRBV5-5 and TRBJ2-2): DAGVTQSPTHLIKTRGQQVTLRCSPISGHKSVSWYQQVLGQGPQFIFQYYEKEERGRGNFPDRFSARQFPNYSSELNVNALLLGDSALYLCASSFRGEDGELFFGEGSRLTVL.

The CDR3 region has the DNA TGTGCCAGCAGTCCTCCTGGACAGATTAGCTCCTACGAGCAGTACTTC. Translating it yields CASSPPGQISSYEQYF. The V call is TRBV28, the J call TRBJ2-7, with a tentative D call TRBD1 (6 bases). Germline CDR1 reads MDHEN; CDR2 reads SYDVKM. V was shortened by 5 bases and J by 0 bases, with 17 bases between the two germline ends. This CDR3 is built from 16 residues.

The chain recombines TRBV2 with TRBJ1-1, with D possibly being TRBD1 (6 bases). CDR1 and CDR2 from the germline V gene are SNHLY and FYNNEI. The CDR3 runs 14 residues. V lost 8 bases and J 0 bases, leaving 13 bases between the germline ends. CDR3 sequence: CASGGGPVNTEAFF. CDR3 sequence (DNA): TGTGCCAGCGGGGGCGGGCCGGTGAACACTGAAGCTTTCTTT.

V and J are TRBV30 and TRBJ1-2, with no clear D. Trimming removed 0 bases from V and 4 bases from J, with 6 bases in between. Germline-derived CDR1 and CDR2 are GTSNPN and SVGIG (reference sequence). The CDR3 totals 12 residues. DNA for the CDR3: TGTGCCTGGAGTGTCCGGGGCTATGGCTACACCTTC. Protein product: CAWSVRGYGYTF.

The chain joins TRBV9 to TRBJ2-1; TRBD2 agrees at 10 bases. Germline V gene data show CDR1 as SGDLS and CDR2 as YYNGEE. The V gene end was trimmed by 4 bases and the J gene end by 7 bases; junction bases not matched to a gene: 8. The CDR3 length is 15 residues. The CDR3: CASSPAGGQRNEQFF. The DNA of the CDR3 is TGTGCCAGCAGCCCAGCGGGAGGGCAGCGAAATGAGCAGTTCTTC.

The chain employs TRBV11-2 and TRBJ2-7, with TRBD1 as a possible D gene (6 bases). V lost 4 bases and J lost 5, with 9 bases in between. Germline V gene lookup returns CDR1 SGHAT and CDR2 FQNNGV. The CDR3 is 12 residues long. CDR3: CASSSGDHEQYF. The CDR3 bases are TGTGCCAGCAGCTCAGGGGACCACGAGCAGTACTTC.

J is TRBJ2-7 and V is TRBV5-1; 9 bases are a match to TRBD1. The CDR3 is made up of 16 amino acids. J gave up 2 bases and V 4 bases, and 10 bases lay outside the gene matches. The germline CDR1 and CDR2 sequences are SGHRS and YFSETQ. DNA of the CDR3: TGCGCCAGCAGCCGCACCCCGGACAGGGGAACCTACGAGCAGTACTTC. This gives the protein CASSRTPDRGTYEQYF.

This clone was recorded a few times. The gene calls are TRBV19 and TRBJ1-5; D gene uncertain. V was clipped by 6 bases and J by 3 bases, with 12 bases between them. The CDR3 sequence is 14 residues long. The germline V gene encodes CDR1 LNHDA and CDR2 SQIVND (reference sequence). CDR3 DNA: TGTGCCAGTAGCTTTAGGGAGAACAATCAGCCCCAGCATTTT. This translates into CASSFRENNQPQHF.

The chain uses TRBV6-5 and TRBJ2-5, with D maybe TRBD1 (6 bases). V gave up 3 bases and J gave up 7 bases, with 15 bases separating them. The germline V gene has CDR1 MNHEY and CDR2 SVGAGI. The CDR3 extends over 14 amino acids. CDR3: CASSYRQEVGTQYF. The CDR3 nucleotides read TGTGCCAGCAGTTATCGACAGGAGGTTGGGACCCAGTACTTC.

J is TRBJ2-3 and V is TRBV6-5; 8 positions agree with TRBD2. Germline V gene sequence: CDR1 MNHEY, CDR2 SVGAGI. J was trimmed by 9 bases and V by 1 base; bases with no gene match: 3. The CDR3 has 13 amino acids. The CDR3 coding sequence is TGTGCCAGCAGTTACTTACAGCGGGGGACGCAGTATTTT. As protein: CASSYLQRGTQYF.

This clone occurred a few times. The V and J genes are TRBV5-4 and TRBJ2-1; 10 bases align to TRBD1. Germline-derived CDR1 and CDR2 are SGHNT and YYREEE (reference sequence). V was pared by 1 base and J by 3 bases, with 4 bases of the junction left unmatched. The CDR3 sequence is 16 residues long. CDR3 residues: CASSLPRTGGYNEQFF. CDR3 nucleotides: TGTGCCAGCAGCTTGCCGAGGACAGGGGGCTACAATGAGCAGTTCTTC. Filled out from reference TRBV5-4 and TRBJ2-1, the complete variable domain reads ETGVTQSPTHLIKTRGQQVTLRCSSQSGHNTVSWYQQALGQGPQFIFQYYREEENGRGNFPPRFSGLQFPNYSSELNVNALELDDSALYLCASSLPRTGGYNEQFFGPGTRLTVL.

DNA for the CDR3: TGTGCCAGCAGCCCCGTCCTATTGGAGCAGTACTTC. Translated, it gives CASSPVLLEQYF. The gene calls are TRBV7-9 and TRBJ2-7, with D unclear. The CDR3 contains 12 residues. V shed 5 bases and J shed 7 bases, with 12 bases lying between them. Per germline, CDR1 SEHNR and CDR2 FQNEAQ (reference sequence).